This T cell receptor (beta chain) emerged from a study of CD8 T cells in ankylosing spondylitis. Findings and limits, study-wide: Researchers reportedly found disease-linked clones significantly enriched in matched ankylosing spondylitis synovial fluid. Typical of ankylosing spondylitis blood, it appeared, was a TCR beta motif of eight highly homologous variants.

The CDR3 is made up of 14 amino acids. V shed 5 bases, J shed 3 bases, and the junction held 5 bases outside the gene matches. Germline CDR1 is SEHNR and CDR2 is FQNEAQ (reference sequence). As concerns this clonotype: Its antigen is still unknown.

Quantitative barcoded 5'-RACE was used to prepare TCR beta libraries. TCRdb fed the 5' RACE reads into MiXCR, producing one record per CDR3 protein. The data show hundreds of thousands of distinct CDR3 sequences, about 25% seen once. Material for sequencing was blood, either unsorted or a sorted T cell fraction (not recorded which). The chain links TRBV7-9 to TRBJ2-5, with 8 bases that match TRBD2. The TCR was taken from a male donor with ankylosing spondylitis. CDR3 bases: TGTGCCAGCAGCCGAGGTAGCGGGGAAGAGACCCAGTACTTC. This encodes CASSRGSGEETQYF. Looking up the rest from reference TRBV7-9 and TRBJ2-5 gives the full variable domain: DTGVSQNPRHKITKRGQNVTFRCDPISEHNRLYWYRQTLGQGPEFLTYFQNEAQLEKSRLLSDRFSAERPKGSFSTLEIQRTEQGDSAMYLCASSRGSGEETQYFGPGTRLLVL.